This section outlines one T cell receptor (beta chain) sequence together with its context. Its antigen is currently unknown. This specimen belongs to a study of shared clonotypes between healthy human individuals. Across the whole study: Aged between 18 and 49, the donors were a couple of women and three men. CD8 memory received one plate per donor, CD8 naive two, CD4 memory three and CD4 naive three.

Terminally differentiated effector memory CD45RA+ cells were excluded from the naive CD8 cells, which were CD45RO-negative and positively selected for CCR7. Recent acute infections and vaccinations were absent in the healthy HIV-negative adult donors. Notes on the study in general: Sampling used blood alone; tissue repertoires probably differ.

CDR3 length: 14 residues. Germline loops: CDR1 LNHDA, CDR2 SQIVND (reference sequence). V shed 3 bases and J shed 6 bases, with 14 bases lying between them. Profiled with immunoSEQ multiplex PCR; TCRdb holds only in-frame clones, not every one. The sample lists nearly 2 million clones, about 95% occurring once. The rearrangement links TRBV19 to TRBJ1-1, with D perhaps matching TRBD1 (6 bases). The source material was naive CD8+ T cells sorted from blood. The source of this sequence is a young man in good health. The DNA of the CDR3 is TGTGCCAGTAGTATCATGGACAGAGGGCCTGAAGCTTTCTTT. It is translated as CASSIMDRGPEAFF.